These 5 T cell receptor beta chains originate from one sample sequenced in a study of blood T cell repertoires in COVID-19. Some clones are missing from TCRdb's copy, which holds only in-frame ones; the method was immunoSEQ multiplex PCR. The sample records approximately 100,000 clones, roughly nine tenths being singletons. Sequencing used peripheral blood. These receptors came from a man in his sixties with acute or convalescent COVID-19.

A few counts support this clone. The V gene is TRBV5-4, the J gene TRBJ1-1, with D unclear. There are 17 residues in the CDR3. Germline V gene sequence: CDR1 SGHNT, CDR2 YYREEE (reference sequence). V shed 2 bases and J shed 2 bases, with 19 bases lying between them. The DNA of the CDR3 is TGTGCCAGCAGCTTCCCCCGCGGCGTCGGGGAAAACACTGAAGCTTTCTTT. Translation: CASSFPRGVGENTEAFF.

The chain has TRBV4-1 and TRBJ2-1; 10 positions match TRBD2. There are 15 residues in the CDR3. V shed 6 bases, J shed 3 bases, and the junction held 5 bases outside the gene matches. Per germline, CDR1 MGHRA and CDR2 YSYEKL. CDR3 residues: CASRFGLADYNEQFF. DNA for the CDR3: TGCGCCAGCAGATTCGGACTAGCGGACTACAATGAGCAGTTCTTC.

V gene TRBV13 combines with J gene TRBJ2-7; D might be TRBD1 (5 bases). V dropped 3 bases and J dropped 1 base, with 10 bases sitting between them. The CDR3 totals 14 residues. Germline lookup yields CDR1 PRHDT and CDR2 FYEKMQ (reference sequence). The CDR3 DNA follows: TGTGCCAGCAGCTTTGCCCAGGGTTCCTACGAGCAGTACTTC. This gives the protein CASSFAQGSYEQYF.

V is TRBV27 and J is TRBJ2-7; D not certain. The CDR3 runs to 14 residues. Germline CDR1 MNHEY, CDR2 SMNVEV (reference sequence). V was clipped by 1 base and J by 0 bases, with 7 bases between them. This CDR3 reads CASSLYPDSYEQYV. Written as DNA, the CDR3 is TGTGCCAGCAGTTTATACCCAGACTCCTACGAGCAGTACGTC.

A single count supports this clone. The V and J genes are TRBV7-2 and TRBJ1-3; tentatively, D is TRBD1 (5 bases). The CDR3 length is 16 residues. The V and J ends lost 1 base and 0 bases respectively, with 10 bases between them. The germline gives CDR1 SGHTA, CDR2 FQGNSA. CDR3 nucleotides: TGTGCCAGCAGCTTAGGACGGGGGACCTCTGGAAACACCATATATTTT. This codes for CASSLGRGTSGNTIYF.